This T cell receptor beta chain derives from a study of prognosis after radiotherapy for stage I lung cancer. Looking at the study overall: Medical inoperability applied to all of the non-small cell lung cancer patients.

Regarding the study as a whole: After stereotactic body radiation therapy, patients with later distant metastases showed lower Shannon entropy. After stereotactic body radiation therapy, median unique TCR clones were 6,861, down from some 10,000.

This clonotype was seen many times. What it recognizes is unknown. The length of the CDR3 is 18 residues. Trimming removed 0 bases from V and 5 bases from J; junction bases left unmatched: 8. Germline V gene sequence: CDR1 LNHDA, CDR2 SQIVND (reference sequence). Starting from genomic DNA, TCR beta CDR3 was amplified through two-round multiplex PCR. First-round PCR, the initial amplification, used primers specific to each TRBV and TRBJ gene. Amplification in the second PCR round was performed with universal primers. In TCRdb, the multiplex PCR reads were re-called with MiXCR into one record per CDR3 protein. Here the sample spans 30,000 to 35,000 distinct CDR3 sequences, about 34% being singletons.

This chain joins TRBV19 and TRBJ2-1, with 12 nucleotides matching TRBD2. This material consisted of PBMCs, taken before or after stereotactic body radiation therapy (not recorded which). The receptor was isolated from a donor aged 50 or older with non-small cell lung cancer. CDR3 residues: CASSIDSTSSGRDNEQFF. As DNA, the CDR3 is TGTGCCAGTAGTATAGATTCCACTTCTAGCGGGAGGGACAATGAGCAGTTCTTC.